The rows below give T cell receptor beta chains drawn from one sample of a study of OX40 agonist ivuxolimab in advanced cancers. Clones were read by immunoSEQ multiplex PCR, and TCRdb kept only the in-frame ones, dropping some. This table has 65,000 to 80,000 clones, approximately 84% appearing once. Sequenced material: CD4+ or CD8+ T cells sorted from blood, taken in a trial of the OX40 agonist ivuxolimab. The receptors were sampled from an adult with an advanced solid tumor such as melanoma, head and neck, liver or kidney cancer. Each CDR3 is given with its conserved first and last residue. Each record gives: J gene, D gene, clone size, V gene, CDR3 protein, CDR3 DNA. A D gene is named only where the DNA matches it firmly. The size of a clone is reported for some rows only, either as once, few or many, or as a class for expanded clones.

TRBJ2-7,.,.,TRBV19,CASRDRGRHEQYF,TGTGCCAGTAGGGACCGGGGGCGCCACGAGCAGTACTTC
TRBJ1-2,.,.,TRBV19,CASSRPDTLLGGYTF,TGTGCCAGTAGCAGACCGGACACCCTTCTGGGGGGCTACACCTTC
TRBJ2-6,.,.,TRBV5-1,CASRPRQDSGANVLTF,TGCGCCAGCAGGCCCCGACAGGACTCTGGGGCCAACGTCCTGACTTTC
TRBJ2-2,TRBD1,.,TRBV25-1,CASSRTGVNTGELFF,TGTGCCAGCAGTCGGACAGGAGTGAACACCGGGGAGCTGTTTTTT
TRBJ1-2,.,.,TRBV5-1,CASSPTVNYGYTF,TGCGCCAGCAGCCCGACGGTGAACTATGGCTACACCTTC
TRBJ2-1,TRBD2,.,TRBV6-5,CASIAGGPGEQFF,TGTGCCAGCATCGCGGGGGGGCCCGGGGAGCAGTTCTTC
TRBJ2-3,.,.,TRBV6-5,CASRESTDTQYF,TGTGCCAGCAGGGAGAGCACAGATACGCAGTATTTT
TRBJ2-6,.,.,TRBV6-1,CASSEQFSGANVLTF,TGTGCCAGCAGTGAACAGTTTTCTGGGGCCAACGTCCTGACTTTC
TRBJ1-2,TRBD1,once,TRBV28,CASSGSGTGVESYGYTF,TGTGCCAGCAGCGGATCCGGGACAGGGGTAGAGAGCTATGGCTACACCTTC
TRBJ1-2,TRBD1,.,TRBV5-6,CASSFRQGGYTF,TGTGCCAGCAGCTTTCGACAGGGTGGCTACACCTTC
TRBJ2-3,.,.,TRBV7-9,CASSFLRRSTDTQYF,TGTGCCAGCAGCTTTCTGCGGAGGAGCACAGATACGCAGTATTTT
TRBJ2-5,TRBD2,.,TRBV15,CATSRGGEGRETQYF,TGTGCCACCAGCAGAGGTGGGGAGGGACGGGAGACCCAGTACTTC
TRBJ2-7,.,.,TRBV19,CASSTQGSYEQYF,TGTGCCAGTAGTACCCAGGGTAGTTACGAGCAGTACTTC